The 27 T cell receptor beta chains presented below share a single source sample, sequenced in a study of blood T cell repertoires in COVID-19. Sequenced by immunoSEQ multiplex PCR; TCRdb stores in-frame clones only, minus some. Of about 97,000 clones in the sample, over 85% were seen once. The sample taken for sequencing was peripheral blood. Receptors originate from a woman aged 50 to 60 with COVID-19, enrolled during active disease.

This sequence joins TRBV2 and TRBJ1-4; D is possibly TRBD1 (6 bases). The germline V and J ends were trimmed by 6 bases and 4 bases, with 15 bases remaining between them. Looked up from germline, CDR1 is SNHLY and CDR2 is FYNNEI. This CDR3 spans 15 amino acids. CDR3 bases: TGTGCCAGCAGAGAACGGACAGAGTTTAATGAAAAACTGTTTTTT. It codes for CASRERTEFNEKLFF.

The chain has TRBV10-1 and TRBJ1-2; no firm D call. CDR3 length equals 13 residues. The germline V gene encodes CDR1 WNHNN and CDR2 SYGVQD (reference sequence). V lost 4 bases, J lost 2 bases, and 8 bases lay in between. CDR3 bases: TGCGCCAGCAGTGGGACGGGGAACTATGGCTACACCTTC. This gives the protein CASSGTGNYGYTF.

The chain combines TRBV7-2 with TRBJ2-2, with D maybe TRBD2 (6 bases). Germline assignment: CDR1 SGHTA and CDR2 FQGNSA. The CDR3 consists of 17 residues. Trimming left V 5 bases short and J 4 bases short, with 20 bases between. The CDR3 DNA reads TGTGCCAGCAGCCCCAAGGGGTTCCTAGCGCTCACCGGGGAGCTGTTTTTT. Residues: CASSPKGFLALTGELFF.

CDR3: CAWSPWTGANYGYTF. The CDR3 DNA sequence: TGTGCCTGGAGTCCTTGGACAGGCGCTAACTATGGCTACACCTTC. The chain is built from TRBV30 and TRBJ1-2; 7 nucleotides agree with TRBD1. The V gene's germline CDR1 is GTSNPN and CDR2 SVGIG (reference sequence). The CDR3 has 15 residues. The J segment lost 0 bases and the V segment lost 2 bases, leaving 6 bases of the junction unmatched. The entire variable domain, with the rest obtained from reference TRBV30 and TRBJ1-2, is as follows: SQTIHQWPATLVQPVGSPLSLECTVEGTSNPNLYWYRQAAGRGLQLLFYSVGIGQISSEVPQNLSASRPQDRQFILSSKKLLLSDSGFYLCAWSPWTGANYGYTFGSGTRLTVV.

This sequence joins TRBV19 and TRBJ1-6; weak D call: TRBD1 (5 bases). Germline CDR1 reads LNHDA; CDR2 reads SQIVND (reference sequence). The V and J ends lost 4 bases and 8 bases respectively, with 9 bases between them. This CDR3 contains 13 residues. The CDR3 region has the DNA TGTGCCAGTAGTACCAGGGTTGATTCACCCCTCCACTTT. Translated, it gives CASSTRVDSPLHF.

The V gene is TRBV5-6, the J gene TRBJ1-2; D unresolved. The CDR3 consists of 13 residues. Germline V gene lookup returns CDR1 SGHDT and CDR2 YYEEEE. V was shortened by 1 base and J by 2 bases, with 6 bases between the two germline ends. The CDR3 protein is CASSLSQNYGYTF. As DNA, the CDR3 is TGTGCCAGCAGCTTGTCACAGAACTATGGCTACACCTTC.

This chain connects TRBV4-1 to TRBJ1-3; TRBD1 is a possible D gene (6 bases). Trimming cost V 0 bases and J 5 bases, with 11 bases left between them. From germline, CDR1 is MGHRA and CDR2 YSYEKL. The CDR3 runs 15 residues. For the CDR3, the DNA is TGCGCCAGCAGCCAAGATGTACAGGGAAGAAACACCATATATTTT. This sequence encodes CASSQDVQGRNTIYF.

The rearrangement joins TRBV2 to TRBJ1-4; D unclear. The CDR3 runs 16 residues. V gave up 8 bases and J gave up 7 bases, with 23 bases separating them. CDR1 and CDR2 (germline): SNHLY, FYNNEI. CDR3 region: CASGKHQSGEGEKLFF. The CDR3 DNA sequence: TGTGCCAGCGGGAAGCACCAAAGTGGGGAGGGTGAAAAACTGTTTTTT.

There are a few counts of this clone. V and J are TRBV4-1 and TRBJ1-1; 8 bases are shared with TRBD1. The germline CDR1 and CDR2 sequences are MGHRA and YSYEKL. This CDR3 region has 18 residues. V trimming: 3 bases; J trimming: 5 bases; junction bases outside the gene matches: 17. The CDR3 coding sequence is TGCGCCAGCAGCCAGATCGGCGGGGGAACAGGGGGAGGTACTGAAGCTTTCTTT. Residues: CASSQIGGGTGGGTEAFF.

The V call is TRBV19, the J call TRBJ2-3; TRBD2 matches at 7 bases. This CDR3 is built from 13 residues. CDR1 LNHDA and CDR2 SQIVND come from the germline V gene (reference sequence). The V gene end was trimmed by 10 bases and the J gene end by 6 bases; junction bases not matched to a gene: 10. The CDR3 spells CATLKGGDDTQYF. CDR3 nucleotide sequence: TGTGCCACCCTCAAGGGAGGGGACGATACGCAGTATTTT.

The chain combines TRBV24-1 with TRBJ2-6; 8 nucleotides align to TRBD1. J gave up 0 bases and V 6 bases, and 3 bases lay outside the gene matches. Germline V gives CDR1 KGHDR, CDR2 SFDVKD. The CDR3 is 16 amino acids. This chain's CDR3 is CATSRTGPSGANVLTF. The CDR3 DNA is TGTGCCACCAGTAGGACAGGGCCCTCTGGGGCCAACGTCCTGACTTTC.

V gene TRBV19 combines with J gene TRBJ1-5, with 8 bases aligning to TRBD1. Germline values: CDR1 LNHDA, CDR2 SQIVND (reference sequence). V shed 1 base, J shed 1 base, and the junction held 12 bases outside the gene matches. The CDR3 contains 19 residues. DNA of the CDR3: TGTGCCAGTAGTATAGCCTCGACAGGGGCGCGGGAAAGCAATCAGCCCCAGCATTTT. It yields the protein CASSIASTGARESNQPQHF.

The genes are TRBV25-1 and TRBJ1-5; D is possibly TRBD1 (6 bases). CDR1 and CDR2 (germline): MGHDK, SYGVNS. With 4 bases removed from V and 1 base from J, the gap between germline ends came to 14 bases. The length of the CDR3 is 16 residues. The DNA of the CDR3 is TGTGCCAGCAGTGGGGAGGGGGAGAGGAGCAATCAGCCCCAGCATTTT. It translates to CASSGEGERSNQPQHF.

CDR3 in DNA: TGTGCCAGCAGCCCTCCTTCGGGACAGGGGCCCCTATTCTTT. It translates to CASSPPSGQGPLFF. The V gene is TRBV14, the J gene TRBJ1-1, with 10 bases aligning to TRBD1. J was trimmed by 14 bases and V by 4 bases; bases with no gene match: 13. CDR1 and CDR2 (germline): SGHDN, FVKESK. The CDR3 extends over 14 amino acids.

The chain couples TRBV25-1 to TRBJ1-2, with D unresolved. The CDR3 covers 14 residues. V was shortened by 2 bases and J by 1 base, with 8 bases between the two germline ends. In germline, CDR1 is MGHDK, CDR2 SYGVNS. Here the CDR3 reads CASSEVTFNYGYTF. In nucleotides, the CDR3 is TGTGCCAGCAGTGAAGTCACATTTAACTATGGCTACACCTTC.

This clone showed up just once. This chain joins TRBV19 and TRBJ1-4, with TRBD1 matching 10 bases. CDR3 length: 14 residues. V gave up 6 bases and J gave up 7 bases; unmatched junction bases: 5. Per the germline V gene, CDR1 is LNHDA and CDR2 is SQIVND (reference sequence). CDR3 sequence reads: CASRGQGGPEKLFF. The CDR3 coding sequence is TGTGCCAGTAGAGGACAGGGGGGCCCTGAAAAACTGTTTTTT.

A single count supports this clone. CDR3 nucleotides: TGCGCCAGCAGCCCGCTCTTAAGACAGGGGGATGAGCAGTTCTTC. Protein product: CASSPLLRQGDEQFF. The rearrangement uses TRBV4-3 and TRBJ2-1, with 9 bases identical to TRBD1. This CDR3 comprises 15 residues. From germline, CDR1 is LGHNA and CDR2 YSLEER. Losses at the gene ends were 4 bases for V and 8 bases for J; bases not matched to a gene: 9.

V is TRBV5-6 and J is TRBJ1-1; 9 positions agree with TRBD1. The V gene's germline CDR1 is SGHDT and CDR2 YYEEEE. This CDR3 contains 14 residues. The V and J ends lost 6 bases and 3 bases, in that order; junction bases with no gene match: 6. CDR3 sequence (DNA): TGTGCCAGCAACCTGGGGACAGGGTACACTGAAGCTTTCTTT. Its protein is CASNLGTGYTEAFF. Filled out from reference TRBV5-6 and TRBJ1-1, the complete variable domain reads DAGVTQSPTHLIKTRGQQVTLRCSPKSGHDTVSWYQQALGQGPQFIFQYYEEEERQRGNFPDRFSGHQFPNYSSELNVNALLLGDSALYLCASNLGTGYTEAFFGQGTRLTVV.

The gene calls are TRBV19 and TRBJ2-2; unclear D gene. Germline CDR1 and CDR2: LNHDA and SQIVND (reference sequence). The CDR3 loop spans 16 amino acids. V was cut by 2 bases and J by 3 bases, with 13 bases left in between. CDR3 residues: CASSIRQATHTGELFF. The CDR3 coding sequence is TGTGCCAGTAGTATAAGGCAGGCCACGCACACCGGGGAGCTGTTTTTT.

This chain connects TRBV7-2 to TRBJ1-2, with 8 bases fitting TRBD1. Germline CDR1 is SGHTA and CDR2 is FQGNSA. This CDR3 spans 15 amino acids. Losses at the gene ends were 4 bases for V and 4 bases for J; bases not matched to a gene: 8. The CDR3 here is CASSSGQGTIYGYTF. In nucleotides, the CDR3 is TGTGCCAGCAGCTCAGGACAGGGCACTATCTATGGCTACACCTTC.

V gene TRBV27 combines with J gene TRBJ2-7, with D perhaps matching TRBD1 (6 bases). Trimming cost V 3 bases and J 6 bases, with 15 bases left between them. The CDR3 totals 14 residues. Germline V CDR1 and CDR2: MNHEY, SMNVEV (reference sequence). CDR3 protein: CASSFGTGYSEQYF. CDR3 nucleotide sequence: TGTGCCAGCAGTTTCGGTACAGGGTACTCCGAGCAGTACTTC.

J is TRBJ2-5 and V is TRBV29-1; the match to TRBD1 covers 9 bases. V was pared by 7 bases and J by 5 bases, with 5 bases of the junction left unmatched. The CDR3 is 12 residues long. The germline CDR1 and CDR2 sequences are SQVTM and ANQGSEA. This CDR3 is CSAEQGAETQYF. DNA for the CDR3: TGCAGCGCAGAACAGGGGGCCGAGACCCAGTACTTC.

In DNA, the CDR3 is TGTGCCAGCAGCCCCCAGGGAATTTACACCTTC. Translated, it gives CASSPQGIYTF. The rearrangement links TRBV9 to TRBJ1-2; TRBD1 is a possible D gene (5 bases). Germline V CDR1 and CDR2: SGDLS, YYNGEE. V lost 4 bases and J lost 11, with 12 bases in between. The CDR3 contains 11 residues.

The chain uses TRBV5-1 and TRBJ2-3; D is unclear. V was shortened by 1 base and J by 2 bases, with 8 bases between the two germline ends. This CDR3 contains 14 residues. Looked up from germline, CDR1 is SGHRS and CDR2 is YFSETQ. The CDR3 here is CASSLHNPTDTQYF. The CDR3 DNA follows: TGCGCCAGCAGCTTGCACAACCCCACAGATACGCAGTATTTT. Supplemented by reference TRBV5-1 and TRBJ2-3, the full variable domain reads KAGVTQTPRYLIKTRGQQVTLSCSPISGHRSVSWYQQTPGQGLQFLFEYFSETQRNKGNFPGRFSGRQFSNSRSEMNVSTLELGDSALYLCASSLHNPTDTQYFGPGTRLTVL.

The chain combines TRBV12-5 with TRBJ2-5; 9 bases fit TRBD1. The CDR3 length is 17 residues. The junction had 14 bases not matched to a gene; V was cut back by 4 bases and J by 5 bases. CDR1 and CDR2 (germline): LGHNT, FRNRAP. CDR3 protein: CASGSGQGRAEGETQYF. CDR3 bases: TGTGCTAGTGGTTCGGGACAGGGAAGGGCCGAGGGGGAGACCCAGTACTTC.

The chain employs TRBV25-1 and TRBJ1-1; TRBD1 agrees at 11 bases. Germline V lookup: CDR1 MGHDK, CDR2 SYGVNS. The CDR3 runs to 15 residues. The junction had 5 bases not matched to a gene; V was cut back by 6 bases and J by 2 bases. The CDR3 sequence is CASRRTGGYNTEAFF. As DNA, the CDR3 is TGTGCCAGCAGGAGGACAGGGGGCTATAACACTGAAGCTTTCTTT.

The chain uses TRBV5-5 and TRBJ2-3; 8 positions agree with TRBD2. This CDR3 is built from 16 residues. With 4 bases clipped from V and 3 bases from J, the junction kept 10 bases outside the gene matches. Germline V lookup: CDR1 SGHKS, CDR2 YYEKEE (reference sequence). CDR3 DNA sequence: TGTGCCAGCAGCGCACAGCCCGGGACTAGGACAGATACGCAGTATTTT. Encoded protein: CASSAQPGTRTDTQYF.